A selection of T cell receptor beta chains follows, all from one sample in a study of blood T cell repertoires in COVID-19. Assay: immunoSEQ multiplex PCR; the TCRdb copy retains only in-frame clones and omits some. The table has fewer than 70,000 clones, roughly 86% seen once. Sequencing was done on a sample of peripheral blood. The receptors here all came from a man in his forties or fifties with COVID-19, enrolled during active disease. The CDR3 runs from the conserved cysteine through the conserved F or W. A D gene is named only where the DNA matches it firmly. The listing skips clone size in some rows; elsewhere it reads once, few, many or a size class.

NA	NA	TRBV27	TRBJ1-2	CASSLRGGYGYTF	TGTGCCAGCAGTTTACGGGGGGGCTATGGCTACACCTTC
TRBD2	once	TRBV9	TRBJ2-3	CASSLGLAKADTQYF	TGTGCCAGCAGCCTGGGACTAGCGAAAGCAGATACGCAGTATTTT
TRBD2	NA	TRBV7-2	TRBJ2-1	CASRLPRLAGEQNEQFF	TGTGCCAGCAGGCTACCTAGACTAGCGGGGGAACAAAATGAGCAGTTCTTC
TRBD1	NA	TRBV5-4	TRBJ1-1	CASSPLFDRVKPEAFF	TGTGCCAGCAGCCCTTTATTTGACAGGGTGAAGCCTGAAGCTTTCTTT
NA	few	TRBV4-2	TRBJ1-6	CASSPPGINSPLHF	TGTGCCAGCAGCCCTCCGGGAATTAATTCACCCCTCCACTTT
NA	NA	TRBV21-1	TRBJ2-6	CASSLQGAGYMGANVLTF	TGTGCCAGCAGTCTACAGGGGGCTGGGTACATGGGGGCCAACGTCCTGACTTTC
NA	NA	TRBV9	TRBJ2-3	CASSERNTDTQYF	TGTGCCAGCAGCGAGAGAAACACAGATACGCAGTATTTT
NA	NA	TRBV10-3	TRBJ2-6	CAIKGGSGANVLTF	TGTGCCATCAAGGGGGGGTCTGGGGCCAACGTCCTGACTTTC
TRBD2	NA	TRBV28	TRBJ2-1	CASSGDKRGSSYNEQFF	TGTGCCAGCAGTGGGGATAAGCGGGGGAGCTCCTACAATGAGCAGTTCTTC
TRBD1	NA	TRBV5-1	TRBJ2-5	CASNTGQGEETQYF	TGCGCCAGTAATACGGGACAGGGAGAAGAGACCCAGTACTTC
NA	NA	TRBV19	TRBJ2-7	CASSYDSGGLPYEQYF	TGTGCCAGTAGTTACGATTCAGGGGGGCTCCCCTACGAGCAGTACTTC
NA	few	TRBV12-5	TRBJ2-2	CASRWEYTGELFF	TGTGCTAGTAGGTGGGAGTACACCGGGGAGCTGTTTTTT
NA	NA	TRBV4-1	TRBJ2-7	CASSQDQAKPLSSYEQYF	TGCGCCAGCAGCCAAGATCAGGCCAAACCCCTCAGCTCCTACGAGCAGTACTTC
TRBD1	NA	TRBV6-5	TRBJ2-7	CASSYSTGGSYEQYF	TGTGCCAGCAGTTATTCGACAGGGGGGTCCTACGAGCAGTACTTC
TRBD1	NA	TRBV9	TRBJ1-1	CASSFLGGRAFF	TGTGCCAGCAGCTTTTTAGGGGGCCGGGCTTTCTTT
NA	NA	TRBV6-5	TRBJ1-2	CVTSPGGNYGYTF	TGTGTTACATCCCCGGGTGGGAACTATGGCTACACCTTC
NA	NA	TRBV6-4	TRBJ2-3	CASCRDLDTDTQYF	TGTGCCAGCTGCCGGGACTTGGACACAGATACGCAGTATTTT
NA	NA	TRBV28	TRBJ2-7	CASSLRQGGDEQYF	TGTGCCAGCAGTTTGAGGCAGGGCGGGGACGAGCAGTACTTC
NA	NA	TRBV11-2	TRBJ1-1	CASSLAGTSYTEAFF	TGTGCCAGCAGCTTAGCCGGGACATCTTACACTGAAGCTTTCTTT
NA	NA	TRBV2	TRBJ2-2	CASSGLPYGELFF	TGTGCCAGCAGTGGGCTCCCTTACGGGGAGCTGTTTTTT
NA	NA	TRBV5-6	TRBJ1-5	CASSPGSGINQPQHF	TGTGCCAGCAGCCCCGGCTCAGGGATCAATCAGCCCCAGCATTTT
TRBD1	NA	TRBV30	TRBJ1-4	CAWSAGTGYEKLFF	TGTGCCTGGAGTGCCGGGACAGGCTATGAAAAACTGTTTTTT
NA	NA	TRBV5-6	TRBJ1-3	CASSLAGENTIYF	TGTGCCAGCAGCTTGGCCGGGGAAAACACCATATATTTT
TRBD1	NA	TRBV9	TRBJ2-3	CASSVVGTGPRTDTQYF	TGTGCCAGCAGCGTAGTAGGGACAGGGCCACGCACAGATACGCAGTATTTT
TRBD1	few	TRBV6-1	TRBJ2-2	CASSDTGDGGELFF	TGTGCCAGCAGTGACACAGGGGACGGCGGGGAGCTGTTTTTT
NA	NA	TRBV11-2	TRBJ2-7	CASSLGVEREQYF	TGTGCCAGCAGCTTAGGAGTCGAACGCGAGCAGTACTTC
NA	NA	TRBV5-4	TRBJ2-7	CASSLGALYEQYF	TGTGCCAGCAGCTTGGGGGCTCTCTACGAGCAGTACTTC
TRBD1	NA	TRBV19	TRBJ2-5	CASSTQGAGQETQYF	TGTGCCAGTAGTACACAGGGGGCTGGCCAAGAGACCCAGTACTTC
NA	NA	TRBV19	TRBJ1-6	CASSPLLSSYNSPLHF	TGTGCCAGTAGTCCTCTGCTGAGCTCCTATAATTCACCCCTCCACTTT
NA	NA	TRBV5-4	TRBJ1-6	CASSLPTENSPLHF	TGTGCCAGCAGCTTACCAACAGAGAATTCACCCCTCCACTTT
NA	NA	TRBV5-1	TRBJ1-6	CASSLPRVDSPLHF	TGCGCCAGCAGCCTCCCTCGGGTAGATTCACCCCTCCACTTT
TRBD1	NA	TRBV6-5	TRBJ2-7	CASGGGQGANEQYF	TGTGCCAGCGGCGGGGGACAGGGGGCCAACGAGCAGTACTTC
TRBD1	NA	TRBV4-2	TRBJ2-6	CASSPGQVYSGANVLTF	TGTGCCAGCAGCCCGGGACAGGTATACTCTGGGGCCAACGTCCTGACTTTC
NA	NA	TRBV19	TRBJ1-3	CASSLGDSAGNTIYF	TGTGCCAGTAGTCTGGGGGACTCTGCTGGAAACACCATATATTTT
NA	NA	TRBV7-9	TRBJ1-5	CASSSGDQPQHF	TGTGCCAGCAGCTCGGGTGATCAGCCCCAGCATTTT
TRBD1	NA	TRBV7-9	TRBJ2-7	CASSLAGQAYEQYF	TGTGCCAGCAGCTTAGCGGGACAGGCCTACGAGCAGTACTTC
TRBD1	NA	TRBV3-1/TRBV3-2	TRBJ2-7	CASSPRGPSYEQYF	TGTGCCAGCAGCCCAAGGGGGCCCTCCTACGAGCAGTACTTC
TRBD1	NA	TRBV2	TRBJ2-5	CASGGTGQETQYF	TGTGCCAGCGGGGGGACAGGCCAAGAGACCCAGTACTTC
TRBD1	NA	TRBV24-1	TRBJ2-5	CATSDLRDREGETQYF	TGTGCCACCAGTGATTTGAGGGACAGGGAAGGGGAGACCCAGTACTTC
TRBD1	NA	TRBV28	TRBJ1-2	CASRLGQGTDGYTF	TGTGCCAGCAGACTAGGACAGGGAACAGATGGCTACACCTTC
TRBD2	NA	TRBV5-6	TRBJ2-7	CASSPGLAGTYEQYF	TGTGCCAGCAGCCCGGGACTAGCGGGAACCTACGAGCAGTACTTC
TRBD2	NA	TRBV5-1	TRBJ2-3	CASSLGGGVSTDTQYF	TGCGCCAGCAGCTTGGGCGGGGGGGTAAGCACAGATACGCAGTATTTT
TRBD2	NA	TRBV4-2	TRBJ2-3	CASSQDGAGGSSTDTQYF	TGTGCCAGCAGCCAAGATGGGGCGGGGGGATCTAGCACAGATACGCAGTATTTT
TRBD1	few	TRBV10-3	TRBJ1-6	CAIGQGGTSPLHF	TGTGCCATCGGACAGGGCGGGACTTCACCCCTCCACTTT
TRBD1	NA	TRBV11-1	TRBJ2-5	CASSSTDREETQYF	TGTGCCAGCAGCTCGACTGACAGGGAGGAGACCCAGTACTTC
TRBD1	NA	TRBV3-1/TRBV3-2	TRBJ2-7	CASTGQGHFYEQYF	TGTGCCAGCACGGGACAGGGTCACTTTTACGAGCAGTACTTC
TRBD1	NA	TRBV5-4	TRBJ1-4	CASSPGQGERKLFF	TGTGCCAGCAGCCCAGGACAGGGGGAACGAAAACTGTTTTTT
TRBD2	NA	TRBV5-1	TRBJ2-1	CASSEGLAGYNEQFF	TGCGCCAGCAGCGAGGGACTAGCGGGCTACAATGAGCAGTTCTTC
TRBD2	NA	TRBV5-4	TRBJ2-1	CASSKGGEQFF	TGTGCCAGCAGCAAGGGAGGGGAGCAGTTCTTC
TRBD1	few	TRBV11-2	TRBJ1-4	CASRTGQGSANEKLFF	TGTGCCAGCAGGACGGGACAGGGGTCCGCCAATGAAAAACTGTTTTTT
NA	NA	TRBV5-4	TRBJ2-2	CASSRDKLRTNTGELFF	TGTGCCAGCAGCCGGGACAAGTTAAGAACGAACACCGGGGAGCTGTTTTTT
NA	NA	TRBV27	TRBJ1-6	CASSTGFPGSPLHF	TGTGCCAGCAGTACAGGTTTCCCTGGATCACCCCTCCACTTT
NA	NA	TRBV7-9	TRBJ2-5	CASSQNDRQETQYF	TGTGCCAGCAGCCAAAACGACAGACAAGAGACCCAGTACTTC
TRBD2	NA	TRBV28	TRBJ2-1	CASSLLGGLAATKEFF	TGTGCCAGCAGTCTCCTGGGGGGACTAGCGGCCACGAAGGAGTTCTTC
TRBD2	NA	TRBV28	TRBJ2-7	CASKGLAGYEQYF	TGTGCCAGCAAGGGACTAGCGGGGTACGAGCAGTACTTC
NA	NA	TRBV6-1	TRBJ2-2	CASTDLPRDGELFF	TGTGCCAGCACCGACCTTCCCAGGGACGGGGAGCTGTTTTTT
NA	NA	TRBV28	TRBJ1-3	CASSSPGLGNTIYF	TGTGCCAGCAGTTCCCCAGGGCTAGGAAACACCATATATTTT
NA	NA	TRBV27	TRBJ1-2	CASSETSTGYNYGYTF	TGTGCCAGCAGCGAGACAAGTACAGGGTATAACTATGGCTACACCTTC